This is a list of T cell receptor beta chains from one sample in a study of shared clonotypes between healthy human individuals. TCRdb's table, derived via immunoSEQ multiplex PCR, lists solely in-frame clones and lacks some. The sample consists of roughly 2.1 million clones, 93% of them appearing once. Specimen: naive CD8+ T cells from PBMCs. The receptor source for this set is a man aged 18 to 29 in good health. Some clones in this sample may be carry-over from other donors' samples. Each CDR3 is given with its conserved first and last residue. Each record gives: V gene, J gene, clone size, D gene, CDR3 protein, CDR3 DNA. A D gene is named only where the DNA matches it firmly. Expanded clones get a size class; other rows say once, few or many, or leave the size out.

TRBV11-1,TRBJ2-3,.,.,CASSTTGWADTQYF,TGTGCCAGCAGCACAACAGGGTGGGCAGATACGCAGTATTTT
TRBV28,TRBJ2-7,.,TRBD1,CASSLYRGQGPPEQYF,TGTGCCAGCAGTTTATATCGGGGACAGGGCCCCCCCGAGCAGTACTTC
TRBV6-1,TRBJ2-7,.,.,CASSVKPPYEQYF,TGTGCCAGCAGTGTTAAACCCCCCTACGAGCAGTACTTC
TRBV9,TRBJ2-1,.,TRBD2,CASSVRPGLAQNNEQFF,TGTGCCAGCAGCGTAAGGCCGGGACTAGCGCAGAACAATGAGCAGTTCTTC
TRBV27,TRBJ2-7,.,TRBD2,CASRSLAGGPEQYF,TGTGCCAGCAGATCCCTAGCGGGAGGGCCCGAGCAGTACTTC
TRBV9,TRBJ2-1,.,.,CASSASRSRVNEQFF,TGTGCCAGCAGCGCCTCACGATCAAGGGTCAATGAGCAGTTCTTC
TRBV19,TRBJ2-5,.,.,CASSNKGSTAETQYF,TGTGCCAGTAGTAACAAGGGCTCAACAGCGGAGACCCAGTACTTC
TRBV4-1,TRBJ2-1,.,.,CASSPIGRDRYNEQFF,TGCGCCAGCAGCCCCATAGGGAGGGACAGATACAATGAGCAGTTCTTC
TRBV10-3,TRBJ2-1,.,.,CATGPKSSYNEQFF,TGTGCAACAGGGCCGAAGAGCTCCTACAATGAGCAGTTCTTC
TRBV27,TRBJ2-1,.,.,CASSPRGGKGYNEQFF,TGTGCCAGCAGTCCACGAGGGGGGAAGGGGTATAATGAGCAGTTCTTC
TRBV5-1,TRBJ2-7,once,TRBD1,CASSPDRVYEQYF,TGCGCCAGCAGCCCGGACAGGGTGTATGAGCAGTACTTC
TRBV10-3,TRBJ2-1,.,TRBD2,CAISESLAASDEQFF,TGTGCCATCAGTGAGTCACTAGCGGCTAGCGATGAGCAGTTCTTC
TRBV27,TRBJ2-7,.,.,CASSLIGSYEQYF,TGTGCCAGCAGTTTAATCGGATCCTACGAGCAGTACTTC
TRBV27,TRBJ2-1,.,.,CASSLAASPLYNEQFF,TGTGCCAGCAGTCTGGCCGCCAGTCCCCTGTACAATGAGCAGTTCTTC
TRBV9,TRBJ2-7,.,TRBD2,CASSPGTSGRGEQYF,TGTGCCAGCAGCCCCGGGACTAGCGGCCGTGGCGAGCAGTACTTC
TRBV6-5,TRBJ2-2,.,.,CASSYRGGELFF,TGTGCCAGCAGTTACCGAGGGGGGGAGCTGTTTTTT
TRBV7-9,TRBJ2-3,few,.,CASSPVVSGDTQYF,TGTGCCAGCAGCCCCGTTGTCTCCGGGGATACGCAGTATTTT
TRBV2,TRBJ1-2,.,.,CASSDFGYTF,TGTGCCAGCAGTGATTTCGGCTACACCTTC
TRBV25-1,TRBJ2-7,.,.,CASSSQSRGPGEQYF,TGTGCCAGCAGTTCACAGTCCAGGGGACCTGGCGAGCAGTACTTC
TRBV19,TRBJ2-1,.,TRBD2,CASNAGGGYNEQFF,TGTGCCAGTAACGCGGGAGGAGGGTACAATGAGCAGTTCTTC
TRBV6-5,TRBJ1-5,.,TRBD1,CASSNRGRNQPQHF,TGTGCCAGCAGTAACAGGGGGCGAAATCAGCCCCAGCATTTT
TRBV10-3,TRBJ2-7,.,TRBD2,CAISYSGSPNSYEQYF,TGTGCCATCAGTTACAGCGGGAGTCCGAATTCCTACGAGCAGTACTTC